A selection of T cell receptor beta chains follows, all from one sample in a study of blood T cell repertoires in COVID-19. TCRdb keeps only in-frame clones here, not all; method: immunoSEQ multiplex PCR. The table includes 350,000 to 450,000 clones, roughly four fifths detected once. Sequencing used PBMCs or T cells enriched from blood (not recorded which). Every receptor here comes from a woman in her forties or fifties who had recovered from COVID-19. The CDR3 runs from the conserved cysteine through the conserved F or W. The D gene is left open where the match is weak. For some rows the clone size is stated as once, few or many, or as a class when expanded; others skip it.

TRBJ1-5 TRBD1 TRBV14 NA TGTGCCAGCAGCCTCGGACAGGGGGCCAATCAGCCCCAGCATTTT CASSLGQGANQPQHF
TRBJ1-6 NA TRBV30 NA TGTGCCTGGAGTTTGGGACATCCCGATTCACCCCTCCACTTT CAWSLGHPDSPLHF
TRBJ2-2 TRBD1 TRBV24-1 NA TGTGCCACCAGTGATTTGAGGGGCAGGGGGAACGGGGCGAACACCGGGGAGCTGTTTTTT CATSDLRGRGNGANTGELFF
TRBJ1-2 NA TRBV6-2/TRBV6-3 NA TGTGCCAGCAGTTACCCGCCGACAGTTGACTATGGCTACACCTTC CASSYPPTVDYGYTF
TRBJ2-7 NA TRBV7-9 NA TGTGCCAGCAGCTTACCTACGGGGGACGGAGCAGTACCCCCTTGCTTC CASSLPTGDGAVPPCF
TRBJ1-2 TRBD1 TRBV7-3 NA TGTGCCAGCAGCTTAACGGGACAGGGTGGCGGTGGCTACACCTTC CASSLTGQGGGGYTF
TRBJ2-3 TRBD2 TRBV14 NA TGTGCCAGCAGCGAGGGACTAGCGGGAGGCCAAACCTTCACAGATACGCAGTATTTT CASSEGLAGGQTFTDTQYF
TRBJ1-1 NA TRBV9 NA TGTGCCAGCAGCCCTCAGGCAGGGATTAACACTGAAGCTTTCTTT CASSPQAGINTEAFF
TRBJ1-3 TRBD1 TRBV9 NA TGTGCCAGCAGCACCCGGACAGGGTTAGGAAACACCATATATTTT CASSTRTGLGNTIYF
TRBJ1-1 NA TRBV29-1 NA TGCAGCGCCCAGAACACTGAAGCTTTCTTT CSAQNTEAFF
TRBJ1-4 TRBD1 TRBV3-1/TRBV3-2 NA TGTGCCAGCAGCCGATCGACAGGGGAAAATGAAAAACTGTTTTTT CASSRSTGENEKLFF
TRBJ2-2 NA TRBV5-1 NA TGCGCCAGTCGACAGAACACCGGGGAGCTGTTTTTT CASRQNTGELFF
TRBJ1-1 TRBD1 TRBV12-5 NA TGTGCTAGTGGTATCGGACAGGGATCGCGGACTGAAGCTTTCTTT CASGIGQGSRTEAFF
TRBJ2-7 NA TRBV4-1 few TGCGCCAGCAGCCAAGCTCAGGGAAACTACGAGCAGTACTTC CASSQAQGNYEQYF
TRBJ2-7 TRBD1 TRBV4-3 NA TGCGCCAGCAGTCTAAGGACAGGGTCCTACGAGCAGTACTTC CASSLRTGSYEQYF
TRBJ1-4 NA TRBV5-1 NA TGCGCCAGCAGCTTGGGGATGGGGCAGGGTGGTGAACTGTTTTTT CASSLGMGQGGELFF
TRBJ1-2 NA TRBV7-2 NA TGTGCCAGCAGCTTAGGGGGGACAAAAGTCGGCTATGGCTACACCTTC CASSLGGTKVGYGYTF
TRBJ2-3 NA TRBV13 NA TGTGCCAGCAGGGGTGGGGAGAGAGATACGCAGTATTTT CASRGGERDTQYF
TRBJ1-4 TRBD1 TRBV7-8 NA TGTGCCAGCAGCCAACAGGGGGCAGGTAAACTGTTTTTT CASSQQGAGKLFF
TRBJ2-3 TRBD2 TRBV18 NA TGTGCCAGCTCCTATACAGCCGGGGGGGGCGCAGATACGCAGTATTTT CASSYTAGGGADTQYF
TRBJ2-7 NA TRBV4-1 NA TGCGCCAGCAGCCAAATTGACGGGACAGAGCAGTACTTC CASSQIDGTEQYF
TRBJ1-6 TRBD1 TRBV4-1 few TGCGCCAGCAGCGATCAAACAGGGGAATATTCACCCCTCCACTTT CASSDQTGEYSPLHF
TRBJ1-6 TRBD1 TRBV3-1/TRBV3-2 NA TGTGCCAGCAGCCCAGGGGGCTCCTATAATTCACCCCTCCACTTT CASSPGGSYNSPLHF
TRBJ1-2 NA TRBV27 NA TGTGCCAGCAGTTTTGGGGTCGGGGTGGAGTACACCTTC CASSFGVGVEYTF
TRBJ2-5 NA TRBV7-8 NA TGTGCCAGCGGGGGGACAGAGAAGACCCAGTACTTC CASGGTEKTQYF
TRBJ2-7 NA TRBV3-1/TRBV3-2 NA TGTGCCAGCAGCCTGGGGCCCTCCTTGAGCTCCTACGAGCAGTACTTC CASSLGPSLSSYEQYF
TRBJ2-3 NA TRBV11-2 once TGTGCCAGCAGCTTAGCGGGGTCGGATACGCAGTATTTT CASSLAGSDTQYF
TRBJ2-7 TRBD1 TRBV3-1/TRBV3-2 NA TGTGCCAGCAGCCAAGTAGGGACAGCCCCTTACGAGCAGTACTTC CASSQVGTAPYEQYF